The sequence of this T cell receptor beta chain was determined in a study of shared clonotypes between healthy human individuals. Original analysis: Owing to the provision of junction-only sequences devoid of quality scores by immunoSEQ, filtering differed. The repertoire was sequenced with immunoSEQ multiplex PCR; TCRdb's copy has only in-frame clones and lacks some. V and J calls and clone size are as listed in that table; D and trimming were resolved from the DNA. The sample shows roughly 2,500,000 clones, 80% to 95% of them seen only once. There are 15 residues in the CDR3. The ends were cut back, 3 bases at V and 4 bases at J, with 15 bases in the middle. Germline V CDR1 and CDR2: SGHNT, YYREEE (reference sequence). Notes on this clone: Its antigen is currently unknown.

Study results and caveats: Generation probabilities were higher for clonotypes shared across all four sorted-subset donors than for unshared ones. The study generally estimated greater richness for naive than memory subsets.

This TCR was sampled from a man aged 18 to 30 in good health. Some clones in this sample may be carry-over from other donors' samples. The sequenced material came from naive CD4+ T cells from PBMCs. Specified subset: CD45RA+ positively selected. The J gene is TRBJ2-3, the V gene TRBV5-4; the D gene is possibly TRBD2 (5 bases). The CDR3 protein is CASSSRKEAADTQYF. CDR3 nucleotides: TGTGCCAGCAGCTCCCGGAAGGAGGCGGCAGATACGCAGTATTTT.